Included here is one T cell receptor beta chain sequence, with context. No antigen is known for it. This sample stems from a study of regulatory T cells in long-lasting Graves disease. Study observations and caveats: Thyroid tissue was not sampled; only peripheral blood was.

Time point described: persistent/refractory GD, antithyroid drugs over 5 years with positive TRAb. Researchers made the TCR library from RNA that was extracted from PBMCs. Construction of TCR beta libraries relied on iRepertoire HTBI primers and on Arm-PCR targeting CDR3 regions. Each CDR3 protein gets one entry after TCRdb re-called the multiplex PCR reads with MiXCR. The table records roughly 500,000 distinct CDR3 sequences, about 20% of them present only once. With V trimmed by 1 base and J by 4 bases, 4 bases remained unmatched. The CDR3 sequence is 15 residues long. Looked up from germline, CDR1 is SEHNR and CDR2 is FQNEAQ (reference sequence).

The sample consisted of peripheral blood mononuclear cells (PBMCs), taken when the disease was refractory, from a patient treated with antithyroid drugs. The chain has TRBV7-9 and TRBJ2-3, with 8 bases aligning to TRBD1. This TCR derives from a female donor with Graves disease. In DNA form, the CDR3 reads TGTGCCAGCAGCTTAGTAACACAGGGGGCAGATACGCAGTATTTT. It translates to CASSLVTQGADTQYF.